Each of the 32 T cell receptor beta chains below was sequenced from the same sample in a study of cytomegalovirus exposure and HLA in healthy donors. In the PCR, 60 Vbeta and 13 Jbeta primers were used. TCRdb keeps only in-frame clones here, not all; method: immunoSEQ multiplex PCR. Seen here are some 140,000 clones, 66% observed once, and the top ten hold over 1.5%. Material: PBMCs. The origin of the receptors is a human donor in good health.

The V gene is TRBV11-3, the J gene TRBJ2-1, with TRBD2 matching over 10 bases. Germline V gives CDR1 SGHNT, CDR2 YENEEA. V was pared by 7 bases and J by 4 bases, with 13 bases of the junction left unmatched. The CDR3 loop spans 17 amino acids. Here the CDR3 DNA reads TGTGCCAGCACTGGGGGCCTAGCGGGAGTTTTTTACAATGAGCAGTTCTTC. Translating it yields CASTGGLAGVFYNEQFF.

This chain connects TRBV7-9 to TRBJ2-3; 8 bases are a match to TRBD2. Germline V CDR1 and CDR2: SEHNR, FQNEAQ (reference sequence). V shed 2 bases, J shed 4 bases, and the junction held 11 bases outside the gene matches. This CDR3 spans 17 amino acids. The CDR3 nucleotides are TGTGCCAGCAGCTTACGGGCGGGTAGCGGGATCGCAGATACGCAGTATTTT. Its protein is CASSLRAGSGIADTQYF.

This clone turned up a few times. This chain links TRBV18 with TRBJ1-4, with TRBD1 identical over 7 bases. This CDR3 has 15 residues. Germline V gene lookup returns CDR1 KGHSH and CDR2 LQKENI. V lost 3 bases to trimming and J lost 4 bases; unmatched junction nucleotides: 5. The CDR3 protein is CASSPSRGDNEKLFF. The CDR3 DNA reads TGTGCCAGCTCACCGTCCAGGGGGGATAATGAAAAACTGTTTTTT.

J is TRBJ2-7 and V is TRBV6-5; D call uncertain. CDR3 size: 15 residues. The germline V and J ends were trimmed by 6 bases and 3 bases, with 18 bases remaining between them. Germline values: CDR1 MNHEY, CDR2 SVGAGI. This CDR3 is CASSSPGWSIYEQYF. The CDR3, as DNA: TGTGCCAGCAGCTCCCCTGGGTGGAGCATCTACGAGCAGTACTTC.

For this clone: Germline and junction disagree at one end, which may indicate a read error. V is TRBV18 and J is TRBJ2-7; D is ambiguous. The CDR3 sequence is 12 residues long. CDR1 and CDR2 from the germline V gene are KGHSH and LQKENI. The CDR3 DNA follows: TGTGCCAGCGCACCCAGCTCCTACGAGCAGTACTTC. Its protein is CASAPSSYEQYF.

The rearrangement uses TRBV5-5 and TRBJ2-7, with a tentative D call TRBD1 (5 bases). In germline, CDR1 is SGHKS, CDR2 YYEKEE (reference sequence). V was trimmed by 3 bases and J by 0 bases, leaving 13 bases between them. This CDR3 spans 15 amino acids. CDR3 amino acids: CASSWGGGNSYEQYF. As DNA, the CDR3 is TGTGCCAGCAGCTGGGGCGGCGGCAACTCCTACGAGCAGTACTTC. Using reference TRBV5-5 and TRBJ2-7 for the parts outside the CDR3, the full variable domain is DAGVTQSPTHLIKTRGQQVTLRCSPISGHKSVSWYQQVLGQGPQFIFQYYEKEERGRGNFPDRFSARQFPNYSSELNVNALLLGDSALYLCASSWGGGNSYEQYFGPGTRLTVT.

This sequence joins TRBV6-1 and TRBJ2-7, with 9 bases identical to TRBD1. V lost 4 bases and J lost 6; bases outside the gene matches: 4. Germline-derived CDR1 and CDR2 are MNHNS and SASEGT. CDR3 length: 13 amino acids. Here the CDR3 DNA reads TGTGCCAGCAGTGGGGACAGGGTGGCCGAGCAGTACTTC. Amino acids: CASSGDRVAEQYF.

This chain links TRBV19 with TRBJ2-2, with 10 bases aligning to TRBD2. CDR3 length: 16 residues. Germline V gives CDR1 LNHDA, CDR2 SQIVND (reference sequence). Trimming took 4 bases from V and 3 from J; bases not matched to a gene: 5. This chain's CDR3 is CASSSWTSGDTGELFF. In DNA, the CDR3 is TGTGCCAGTAGTAGCTGGACTAGCGGAGACACCGGGGAGCTGTTTTTT.

The V gene is TRBV6-1, the J gene TRBJ2-7, with D possibly TRBD2 on 6 matching bases. Trimming pared 4 bases from V and 0 bases from J, leaving 16 bases between. The CDR3 is made up of 16 amino acids. Germline V gene sequence: CDR1 MNHNS, CDR2 SASEGT. CDR3 sequence (DNA): TGTGCCAGCAGTGGGGGAGGAGCGGAACACTCCTACGAGCAGTACTTC. Protein product: CASSGGGAEHSYEQYF.

The chain employs TRBV6-1 and TRBJ1-5; TRBD1 matches at 7 bases. The trim removed 5 bases at V and 6 bases at J, leaving 7 bases unmatched. The CDR3 sequence is 14 residues long. Germline CDR1 and CDR2: MNHNS and SASEGT. DNA for the CDR3: TGTGCCAGCAGTCGACAGGGTAGCGGTCAGCCCCAGCATTTT. Protein product: CASSRQGSGQPQHF.

This chain uses TRBV5-4 with TRBJ2-7; weak D call: TRBD2 (6 bases). The V and J ends lost 4 bases and 2 bases respectively, with 13 bases between them. Germline V CDR1 and CDR2: SGHNT, YYREEE (reference sequence). This CDR3 spans 14 amino acids. The CDR3 DNA reads as TGTGCCAGCAGCCCGGAGGGGAGCGCCTACGAGCAGTACTTC. This encodes CASSPEGSAYEQYF.

This clone was detected once. CDR3 nucleotide sequence: TGTGCCAGCAGCTTGGGGAATCCGGGACAGCAAGAGACCCAGTACTTC. Amino acids: CASSLGNPGQQETQYF. This chain links TRBV5-4 with TRBJ2-5; TRBD1 aligns across 7 bases. The ends lost 0 bases at V and 2 bases at J; junction bases unmatched: 7. Germline V CDR1 and CDR2: SGHNT, YYREEE (reference sequence). CDR3 length: 16 residues.

V usage is TRBV19 and J usage is TRBJ1-5, with TRBD1 matching 9 bases. The CDR3 runs 18 residues. Germline V gene data show CDR1 as LNHDA and CDR2 as SQIVND (reference sequence). Germline trimming cut 5 bases from V and 2 bases from J; bases unmatched to any gene: 13. The chain's CDR3 is CASSATGQGPGGNQPQHF. The CDR3 DNA reads TGTGCCAGTAGTGCCACGGGACAGGGCCCTGGGGGCAATCAGCCCCAGCATTTT.

As regards this clone: Other DNA sequences in this sample translate to the same CDR3. The V gene is TRBV28, the J gene TRBJ2-7; D is undetermined. The CDR3 has 11 amino acids. Germline lookup yields CDR1 MDHEN and CDR2 SYDVKM. V lost 5 bases to trimming and J lost 4 bases, with 6 bases between them. The CDR3, as DNA: TGTGCCAGCAGTCTACAGTACGAGCAGTACTTC. This codes for CASSLQYEQYF.

The chain combines TRBV18 with TRBJ2-7; 8 nucleotides align to TRBD1. Germline trimming cut 3 bases from V and 3 bases from J; bases unmatched to any gene: 4. This CDR3 region has 14 residues. Germline loops: CDR1 KGHSH, CDR2 LQKENI. This CDR3 is CASSPGTGDYEQYF. The CDR3 region has the DNA TGTGCCAGCTCACCCGGGACAGGTGACTACGAGCAGTACTTC.

This chain uses TRBV18 with TRBJ2-7; 7 nucleotides agree with TRBD2. The trim removed 3 bases at V and 6 bases at J, leaving 8 bases unmatched. Germline V gene sequence: CDR1 KGHSH, CDR2 LQKENI. The CDR3 spans 14 residues. The CDR3: CASSPGGSVPEQYF. CDR3 DNA: TGTGCCAGCTCACCTGGCGGGAGCGTCCCCGAGCAGTACTTC.

This clone was seen a single time. V gene TRBV2 combines with J gene TRBJ2-6; maybe TRBD1 (5 bases). In germline, CDR1 is SNHLY, CDR2 FYNNEI. Deletions cut 0 bases from V and 2 bases from J, with 8 bases between. CDR3 length equals 16 residues. In nucleotides, the CDR3 is TGTGCCAGCAGTGAAGCACAGGTGGCTGGGGCCAACGTCCTGACTTTC. Protein sequence: CASSEAQVAGANVLTF.

This clone was counted a few times. This sequence joins TRBV2 and TRBJ1-4, with D unclear. CDR3 length equals 12 residues. V shed 2 bases and J shed 8 bases, with 6 bases lying between them. CDR1 and CDR2 from the germline V gene are SNHLY and FYNNEI. As DNA, the CDR3 is TGTGCCAGCAGTGAAACTTCAGAAAAACTGTTTTTT. Residues: CASSETSEKLFF.

V usage is TRBV18 and J usage is TRBJ2-7; 8 positions agree with TRBD2. J lost 6 bases, V lost 1 base, and 5 bases had no gene match. The CDR3 consists of 14 residues. Germline loops: CDR1 KGHSH, CDR2 LQKENI. CDR3 coding DNA: TGTGCCAGCTCACCACGGCCGGGAGGGAGCGAGCAGTACTTC. The encoded protein is CASSPRPGGSEQYF. Combining the CDR3 with reference TRBV18 and TRBJ2-7 gives the whole variable domain NAGVMQNPRHLVRRRGQEARLRCSPMKGHSHVYWYRQLPEEGLKFMVYLQKENIIDESGMPKERFSAEFPKEGPSILRIQQVVRGDSAAYFCASSPRPGGSEQYFGPGTRLTVT.

The DNA for the CDR3 is TGCAGCGTTGAGGCAACAGATACGCAGTATTTT. Residues: CSVEATDTQYF. The chain has TRBV29-1 and TRBJ2-3; D unresolved. CDR3 length equals 11 residues. Germline V gene lookup returns CDR1 SQVTM and CDR2 ANQGSEA. Trimming removed 3 bases from V and 3 bases from J, with 4 bases in between.

The V gene is TRBV5-4, the J gene TRBJ1-3, with D maybe TRBD1 (6 bases). The ends were cut back, 0 bases at V and 1 base at J, with 14 bases in the middle. Germline CDR1 is SGHNT and CDR2 is YYREEE (reference sequence). This CDR3 spans 17 amino acids. The CDR3 loop is CASSLGTGGISGNTIYF. The CDR3 bases are TGTGCCAGCAGCTTGGGTACGGGGGGCATATCTGGAAACACCATATATTTT.

For the CDR3, the DNA is TGTGCCAGCTCACCAGGACAGGGGGCATACAATGAGCAGTTCTTC. This gives the protein CASSPGQGAYNEQFF. The V and J genes are TRBV18 and TRBJ2-1; 11 nucleotides align to TRBD1. Per the germline V gene, CDR1 is KGHSH and CDR2 is LQKENI. J gave up 4 bases and V 2 bases, and 1 base lay outside the gene matches. The CDR3 contains 15 residues.

The V gene is TRBV7-2, the J gene TRBJ2-5; D is unclear. The germline V and J ends were trimmed by 5 bases and 5 bases, with 9 bases remaining between them. The V gene's germline CDR1 is SGHTA and CDR2 FQGNSA. The CDR3 spans 12 residues. The CDR3 protein is CASSRSLETQYF. CDR3 in DNA: TGTGCCAGCAGCCGTAGCCTGGAGACCCAGTACTTC.

This chain links TRBV11-3 with TRBJ1-1; 11 nucleotides match TRBD1. V was clipped by 1 base and J by 5 bases; unmatched bases: 3. CDR1 is SGHNT, CDR2 YENEEA, per germline. The CDR3 is 15 amino acids. DNA of the CDR3: TGTGCCAGCAGCTTAGCAGGGACAGGGGGAACTGAAGCTTTCTTT. Translated: CASSLAGTGGTEAFF.

The chain couples TRBV6-1 to TRBJ2-5; 10 bases are a match to TRBD1. Germline V gene sequence: CDR1 MNHNS, CDR2 SASEGT. The J segment lost 5 bases and the V segment lost 5 bases, leaving 8 bases of the junction unmatched. This CDR3 is built from 15 residues. Written as DNA, the CDR3 is TGTGCCAGCAGTACCCGACAGGGGGCGAGGGAGACCCAGTACTTC. It yields the protein CASSTRQGARETQYF.

The V and J genes are TRBV11-1 and TRBJ2-7; 15 nucleotides align to TRBD2. The V segment lost 4 bases and the J segment 3 bases; nucleotides outside the gene matches: 7. There are 17 residues in the CDR3. Germline assignment: CDR1 SGHAT and CDR2 FQDESV (reference sequence). CDR3 in DNA: TGTGCCAGCAGCTCTTCGGGACTAGCGGGAGGATTCTACGAGCAGTACTTC. This translates into CASSSSGLAGGFYEQYF.

The chain employs TRBV18 and TRBJ2-5, with 8 bases that match TRBD1. The CDR3 sequence is 15 residues long. CDR1 and CDR2 from the germline V gene are KGHSH and LQKENI. The junction had 4 bases not matched to a gene; V was cut back by 0 bases and J by 4 bases. CDR3 loop: CASSPPRTGPETQYF. For the CDR3, the DNA is TGTGCCAGCTCACCACCCCGGACAGGGCCAGAGACCCAGTACTTC.

The genes are TRBV2 and TRBJ2-3, with 9 bases matching TRBD2. CDR3 length: 12 amino acids. CDR1 is SNHLY, CDR2 FYNNEI, per germline. The J segment lost 8 bases and the V segment lost 6 bases, leaving 3 bases of the junction unmatched. The CDR3 is CASRGTSRTQYF. Here the CDR3 DNA reads TGTGCCAGCAGGGGGACTAGCCGTACGCAGTATTTT.

Here the CDR3 reads CASSEGSNYEQYF. CDR3 DNA sequence: TGCGCCAGCAGTGAAGGGAGTAACTACGAGCAGTACTTC. This rearrangement joins TRBV10-2 to TRBJ2-7, with a weak D call TRBD2 (5 bases). Trimming shortened V by 3 bases and J by 3 bases, and 9 bases separated the two germline ends. Germline V gene data show CDR1 as WSHSY and CDR2 as SAAADI. The CDR3 spans 13 residues.

The V call is TRBV9, the J call TRBJ2-1; D call uncertain. CDR1 is SGDLS, CDR2 YYNGEE, per germline. Between the trimmed V and J ends, which lost 0 bases and 5 bases, there was a span of 18 bases. The CDR3 is 17 residues long. The CDR3 spells CASSVAGVGPLDNEQFF. Written as DNA, the CDR3 is TGTGCCAGCAGCGTAGCTGGTGTTGGCCCTCTAGACAATGAGCAGTTCTTC.

The chain carries TRBV5-1 and TRBJ2-5; D not resolved. The CDR3 totals 15 residues. Trimming took 0 bases from V and 5 from J, leaving 14 bases between them. Germline V CDR1 and CDR2: SGHRS, YFSETQ. This CDR3 reads CASSLGNVGQETQYF. CDR3 bases: TGCGCCAGCAGCTTGGGTAACGTTGGGCAGGAGACCCAGTACTTC.

The rearrangement joins TRBV28 to TRBJ1-3; no clear D gene. This CDR3 has 14 residues. The germline CDR1 and CDR2 sequences are MDHEN and SYDVKM. V lost 5 bases and J lost 0, with 8 bases in between. CDR3 nucleotides: TGTGCCAGCAGTAAAGGAGGCTCTGGAAACACCATATATTTT. Translating gives CASSKGGSGNTIYF.